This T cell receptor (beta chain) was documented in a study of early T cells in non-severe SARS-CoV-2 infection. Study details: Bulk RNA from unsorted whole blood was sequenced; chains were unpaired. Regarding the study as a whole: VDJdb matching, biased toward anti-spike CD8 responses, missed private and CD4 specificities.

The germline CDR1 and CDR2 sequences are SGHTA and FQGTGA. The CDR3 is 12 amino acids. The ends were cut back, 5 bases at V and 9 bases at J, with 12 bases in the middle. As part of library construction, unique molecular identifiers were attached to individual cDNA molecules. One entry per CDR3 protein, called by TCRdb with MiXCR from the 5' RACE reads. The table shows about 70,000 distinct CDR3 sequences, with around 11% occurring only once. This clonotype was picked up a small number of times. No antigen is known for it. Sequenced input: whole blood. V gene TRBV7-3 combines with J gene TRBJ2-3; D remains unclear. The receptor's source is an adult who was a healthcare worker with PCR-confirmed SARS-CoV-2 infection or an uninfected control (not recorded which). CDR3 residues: CASSVGLGTQYF. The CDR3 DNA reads TGTGCCAGCAGCGTGGGATTGGGGACGCAGTATTTT.